This TCR beta chain was profiled in a study of control samples from healthy donors and cancer patients. TCRdb's table, derived via immunoSEQ multiplex PCR, lists solely in-frame clones and lacks some. The sample holds around 68,000 clones; 83% are singletons and the top ten take 15% to 19%. Per the germline V gene, CDR1 is DFQATT and CDR2 is SNEGSKA (reference sequence). The CDR3 is made up of 12 amino acids. V lost 3 bases, J lost 0 bases, and 5 bases lay in between. This clone was detected only once. Specimen: blood. This chain links TRBV20-1 with TRBJ1-1, with unresolved D. This TCR came from a man aged 55 to 70 in good health. CDR3 sequence: CSASGMNTEAFF. The CDR3 region has the DNA TGCAGTGCTAGTGGGATGAACACTGAAGCTTTCTTT.